This T cell receptor beta chain emerged from a study of blood T cell repertoires in COVID-19. The V and J ends lost 2 bases and 3 bases respectively, with 11 bases between them. The CDR3 sequence is 15 residues long. CDR1 is ENHRY and CDR2 is SYGVKD in the germline V gene. Here immunoSEQ multiplex PCR was the method, and the copy in TCRdb shows in-frame clones only, minus some. The table has roughly 150,000 clones, around 86% seen once. This clonotype was sampled from a woman of 80 years or more with COVID-19, enrolled during active disease. Sequencing used peripheral blood. This chain links TRBV10-3 with TRBJ1-3; D is perhaps TRBD1 (6 bases). As DNA, the CDR3 is TGTGCCATCAGTGAGCAACAGGGTTATGGAAACACCATATATTTT. This sequence encodes CAISEQQGYGNTIYF.